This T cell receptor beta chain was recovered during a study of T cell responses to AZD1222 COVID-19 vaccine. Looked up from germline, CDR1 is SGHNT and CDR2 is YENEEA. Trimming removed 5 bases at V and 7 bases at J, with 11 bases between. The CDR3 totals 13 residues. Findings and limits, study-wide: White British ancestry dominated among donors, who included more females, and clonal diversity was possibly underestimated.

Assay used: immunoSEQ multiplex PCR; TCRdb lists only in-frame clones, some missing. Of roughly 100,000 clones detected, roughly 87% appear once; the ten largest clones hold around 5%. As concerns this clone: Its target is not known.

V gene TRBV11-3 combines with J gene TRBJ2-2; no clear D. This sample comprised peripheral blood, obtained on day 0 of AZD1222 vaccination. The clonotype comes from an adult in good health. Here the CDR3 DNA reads TGTGCCAGCAGCCCCCTAAGTAACGGGGAGCTGTTTTTT. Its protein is CASSPLSNGELFF.